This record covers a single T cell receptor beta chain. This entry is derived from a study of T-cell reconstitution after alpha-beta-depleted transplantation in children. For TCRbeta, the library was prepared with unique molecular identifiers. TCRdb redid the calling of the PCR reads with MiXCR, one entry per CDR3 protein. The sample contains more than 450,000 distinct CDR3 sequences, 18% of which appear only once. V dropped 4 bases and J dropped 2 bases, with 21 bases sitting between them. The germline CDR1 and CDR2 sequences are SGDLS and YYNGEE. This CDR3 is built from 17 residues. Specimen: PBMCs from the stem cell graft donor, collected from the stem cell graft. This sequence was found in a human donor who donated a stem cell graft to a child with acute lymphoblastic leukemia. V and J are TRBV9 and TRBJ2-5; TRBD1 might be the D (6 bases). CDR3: CASSSRGVGVGQETQYF. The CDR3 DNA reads TGTGCCAGCAGCTCCAGGGGAGTCGGGGTGGGACAAGAGACCCAGTACTTC.